This entry lists 17 T cell receptor beta chains sequenced from one sample in a study of CD8+CD57+ T cells in acquired aplastic anemia. Patients chosen for sequencing had shown CD8+CD57+ cell expansion by flow cytometry. Genomic DNA served as template for TCR beta VDJ and CDR3 profiling. A single record per CDR3 protein comes from TCRdb applying MiXCR to the reads. The repertoire holds approximately 130,000 distinct CDR3 sequences, with about 43% as singletons. The sequencing sample was made of sorted CD4+, CD8+, or CD8+CD57+ T cells (not recorded which) from PBMCs. The receptors originated from a human donor with aplastic anemia.

This clonotype showed up many times. The chain has TRBV29-1 and TRBJ2-3; unclear D gene. The CDR3 is 16 amino acids. Germline CDR1 reads SQVTM; CDR2 reads ANQGSEA. Trimming cost V 6 bases and J 1 base, with 20 bases left between them. In nucleotides, the CDR3 is TGCAGCGTCCGAGCCTCCGGGTTGTCTGGCACAGATACGCAGTATTTT. This sequence encodes CSVRASGLSGTDTQYF.

This clonotype has just one count. The rearrangement links TRBV19 to TRBJ1-1; tentatively, D is TRBD1 (5 bases). The CDR3 contains 13 residues. In germline, CDR1 is LNHDA, CDR2 SQIVND (reference sequence). Trimming removed 8 bases at V and 1 base at J, with 11 bases between. The DNA for the CDR3 is TGTGCCAGTCGCGGGGCAGGGAACACTGAAGCTTTCTTT. Translation gives CASRGAGNTEAFF.

This clonotype appeared many times. The rearrangement joins TRBV11-1 to TRBJ2-2; possible D gene TRBD2, 5 bases. CDR3 length: 16 amino acids. V lost 4 bases, J lost 5 bases, and 17 bases lay in between. CDR1 is SGHAT and CDR2 is FQDESV in the germline V gene (reference sequence). In DNA, the CDR3 is TGTGCCAGCAGCTCCAGGAGGCAACGGTTAACCGGGGAGCTGTTTTTT. This encodes CASSSRRQRLTGELFF.

The rearrangement joins TRBV7-9 to TRBJ1-6; 10 nucleotides match TRBD1. Germline V CDR1 and CDR2: SEHNR, FQNEAQ (reference sequence). J lost 9 bases, V lost 6 bases, and 2 bases had no gene match. The CDR3 contains 13 residues. In DNA form, the CDR3 reads TGTGCCAGCAGGAGACAGGGGGCTTCACCCCTCCACTTT. Protein sequence: CASRRQGASPLHF.

This clonotype showed up many times. This chain connects TRBV7-3 to TRBJ2-2, with 9 bases matching TRBD1. The CDR3 covers 14 residues. The junction had 6 bases not matched to a gene; V was cut back by 5 bases and J by 8 bases. CDR1 is SGHTA and CDR2 is FQGTGA in the germline V gene. The CDR3: CASSPGDRDGELFF. CDR3 sequence (DNA): TGTGCCAGCAGCCCAGGGGACAGGGATGGGGAGCTGTTTTTT.

The chain has TRBV29-1 and TRBJ1-1; D is possibly TRBD1 (5 bases). The CDR3 spans 12 residues. Germline V gene lookup returns CDR1 SQVTM and CDR2 ANQGSEA. Trimming stripped 7 bases from V and 3 bases from J, with 12 bases between. CDR3 bases: TGCAGCGCCGTGGGGGAGCACACTGAAGCTTTCTTT. It codes for CSAVGEHTEAFF.

This chain connects TRBV19 to TRBJ2-7; 12 nucleotides agree with TRBD2. After removal of 5 bases from V and 7 bases from J, the junction contained 6 bases not matched to a gene. The germline gives CDR1 LNHDA, CDR2 SQIVND (reference sequence). The CDR3 length is 14 residues. The CDR3 DNA reads TGTGCCAGTAGTGCTAGCGGGGGGGCGGAAGAGCAGTACTTC. This codes for CASSASGGAEEQYF.

The rearrangement links TRBV19 to TRBJ2-3; TRBD1 or TRBD2 may be the D gene (6 bases each). V gave up 5 bases and J gave up 8 bases, with 17 bases separating them. The CDR3 spans 14 residues. Germline V lookup: CDR1 LNHDA, CDR2 SQIVND (reference sequence). This chain's CDR3 is CASSSGGRGGTQYF. CDR3 nucleotide sequence: TGTGCCAGTAGTTCCGGGGGCCGTGGAGGTACGCAGTATTTT.

This clonotype was detected many times. The chain is built from TRBV10-3 and TRBJ2-2; 9 positions agree with TRBD2. The V and J ends lost 6 bases and 3 bases, in that order; junction bases with no gene match: 5. Germline assignment: CDR1 ENHRY and CDR2 SYGVKD. CDR3 length: 15 amino acids. The CDR3 nucleotides are TGTGCCATCAGGAGCGGGGGGACTCACACCGGGGAGCTGTTTTTT. Translating it yields CAIRSGGTHTGELFF.

The chain carries TRBV6-1 and TRBJ1-2, with 8 positions matching TRBD1. J gave up 5 bases and V 6 bases, and 8 bases lay outside the gene matches. The CDR3 loop spans 14 amino acids. Germline loops: CDR1 MNHNS, CDR2 SASEGT. The CDR3 reads CASRFQGARYGYTF. The CDR3 coding sequence is TGTGCCAGCAGGTTTCAGGGGGCGCGGTATGGCTACACCTTC.

This clonotype was seen more than once but under ten times. The V call is TRBV9, the J call TRBJ1-1; D call uncertain. CDR3 size: 15 residues. Germline V gene lookup returns CDR1 SGDLS and CDR2 YYNGEE. V was pared by 3 bases and J by 1 base, with 13 bases between. The CDR3 sequence is CASSAGPGRNTEAFF. The CDR3 DNA is TGTGCCAGCAGCGCCGGGCCCGGGAGGAACACTGAAGCTTTCTTT.

In this sample, this clonotype turned up many times. The V call is TRBV2, the J call TRBJ1-2; D perhaps matches TRBD1 (5 bases). This CDR3 contains 13 residues. Germline V gives CDR1 SNHLY, CDR2 FYNNEI. The V and J ends lost 3 bases and 3 bases respectively, with 8 bases between them. The CDR3 DNA reads TGTGCCAGCAGTGACGGGACTTACTATGGCTACACCTTC. Protein product: CASSDGTYYGYTF.

The table lists this clonotype with a few counts. V and J are TRBV24-1 and TRBJ1-6; D not resolved. CDR3 length equals 12 residues. Germline CDR1 is KGHDR and CDR2 is SFDVKD. V lost 5 bases, J lost 6 bases, and 4 bases lay in between. CDR3 nucleotide sequence: TGTGCCACCAGTGGGGGTAATTCACCCCTCCACTTT. It is translated as CATSGGNSPLHF.

The J gene is TRBJ1-1, the V gene TRBV19, with no clear D. V was shortened by 8 bases and J by 1 base, with 14 bases between the two germline ends. Germline assignment: CDR1 LNHDA and CDR2 SQIVND (reference sequence). The CDR3 has 14 residues. The CDR3 coding sequence is TGTGCCAGTGCTAGAAGGCTGGCGAACACTGAAGCTTTCTTT. Encoded protein: CASARRLANTEAFF.

Ten or more counts support this clonotype. J is TRBJ1-3 and V is TRBV6-1; a possible D gene is TRBD1 (6 bases). The CDR3 is 14 amino acids. Trimming removed 6 bases from V and 0 bases from J, with 9 bases in between. The germline V gene has CDR1 MNHNS and CDR2 SASEGT. CDR3 protein: CASRDRPSGNTIYF. CDR3 in DNA: TGTGCCAGCAGGGACAGACCCTCTGGAAACACCATATATTTT.

This rearrangement joins TRBV11-1 to TRBJ2-2; perhaps TRBD2 as D (5 bases). The CDR3 consists of 16 residues. V gave up 1 base and J gave up 6 bases, with 15 bases separating them. CDR1 is SGHAT and CDR2 is FQDESV in the germline V gene (reference sequence). CDR3 in DNA: TGTGCCAGCAGCTTAGGTCGGGGTACCAGCGCCGGGGAGCTGTTTTTT. Its protein product is CASSLGRGTSAGELFF.

CDR3 region: CASSRTGTNTGELFF. CDR3 nucleotides: TGTGCCAGCAGCAGGACAGGGACAAACACCGGGGAGCTGTTTTTT. The chain uses TRBV11-3 and TRBJ2-2; 8 nucleotides align to TRBD1. Per the germline V gene, CDR1 is SGHNT and CDR2 is YENEEA. J lost 2 bases, V lost 5 bases, and 4 bases had no gene match. CDR3 size: 15 residues.